The clone carrying this T cell receptor beta chain is medium-sized by share. What it binds is not known. After removal of 4 bases from V and 7 bases from J, the junction contained 11 bases not matched to a gene. This CDR3 spans 15 amino acids. Germline CDR1 and CDR2: DFQATT and SNEGSKA (reference sequence). These data belong to a study of early T cells in non-severe SARS-CoV-2 infection. General study findings and limits: Matches to VDJdb favored anti-spike CD8 responses and missed private and CD4 specificities.

TCRdb analysed the 5' RACE reads with MiXCR anew, one entry per CDR3 protein. The sample lists under 30,000 distinct CDR3 sequences, approximately 5.4% occurring once. The V gene is TRBV20-1, the J gene TRBJ2-7; TRBD1 agrees at 12 bases. The receptor was isolated from an adult who was a healthcare worker with PCR-confirmed SARS-CoV-2 infection or an uninfected control (not recorded which). Material: whole blood. CDR3 DNA: TGCAGTGCTACCTCACCGGGACAGGGGGCTGGTGAGCAGTACTTC. It yields the protein CSATSPGQGAGEQYF.